Presented here are 10 T cell receptor beta chains from one specimen sequenced in a study of T cells after yellow fever vaccination (dated by TCRdb to the late 2010s). Libraries came from 5' RACE. Sequencing was performed on an Illumina NovaSeq 6000. TCRdb applied fastp at Q25 and MiXCR to the public reads, then kept only in-frame beta chains. Here each entry gathers all rows of one CDR3 protein and keeps the most common genes and DNA. The sample yields 200,000 to 300,000 distinct CDR3 sequences; more than 3.5% were counted once. Clones ranked in the top ten supply around 19% of the sample. The treatment or condition label, as the study defines it: live attenuated yellow fever vaccine strain. The material was PBMCs, obtained 15 days after the yellow fever booster vaccination. Source of these receptors: a man between 18 and 29 years old who received the YFV17D yellow fever vaccine.

This clonotype was counted a few times. The chain carries TRBV19 and TRBJ1-1; D is unclear. The CDR3 consists of 14 residues. Per the germline V gene, CDR1 is LNHDA and CDR2 is SQIVND (reference sequence). Trimming left V 4 bases short and J 2 bases short, with 11 bases between. The CDR3 spells CASSTPRGNTEAFF. The CDR3, as DNA: TGTGCCAGTAGTACCCCCCGGGGTAACACTGAAGCTTTCTTT.

This clonotype showed up many times. The gene calls are TRBV7-9 and TRBJ1-1; maybe TRBD1 (5 bases). Germline V CDR1 and CDR2: SEHNR, FQNEAQ (reference sequence). V was clipped by 4 bases and J by 3 bases, with 15 bases between them. The CDR3 is 15 residues long. CDR3: CASSSRGTLDTEAFF. The DNA of the CDR3 is TGTGCCAGCAGCTCTCGTGGGACGTTAGACACTGAAGCTTTCTTT.

This clonotype came up many times. This chain links TRBV19 with TRBJ2-7; no firm D call. V gave up 5 bases and J gave up 2 bases, with 13 bases separating them. The CDR3 loop spans 14 amino acids. CDR1 is LNHDA, CDR2 SQIVND, per germline (reference sequence). The CDR3 DNA follows: TGTGCCAGTAGTGACCAGGCCCCTACCTACGAGCAGTACTTC. It specifies CASSDQAPTYEQYF. Full variable domain (missing parts from reference TRBV19 and TRBJ2-7): DGGITQSPKYLFRKEGQNVTLSCEQNLNHDAMYWYRQDPGQGLRLIYYSQIVNDFQKGDIAEGYSVSREKKESFPLTVTSAQKNPTAFYLCASSDQAPTYEQYFGPGTRLTVT.

The table lists this clonotype with many counts. The V call is TRBV7-9, the J call TRBJ2-5; the D gene is possibly TRBD1 (6 bases). The CDR3 has 17 amino acids. From germline, CDR1 is SEHNR and CDR2 FQNEAQ (reference sequence). V was cut by 7 bases and J by 0 bases, with 21 bases left in between. The DNA of the CDR3 is TGTGCCAGCACCGCACGCCCGACAGGCATCGACCAAGAGACCCAGTACTTC. The encoded protein is CASTARPTGIDQETQYF.

This clonotype was picked up many times. This chain connects TRBV15 to TRBJ2-7, with TRBD1 matching 8 bases. The trim removed 3 bases at V and 3 bases at J, leaving 10 bases unmatched. Germline assignment: CDR1 LNHNV and CDR2 YYDKDF (reference sequence). The CDR3 loop spans 16 amino acids. CDR3 nucleotides: TGTGCCACCAGCAGGTCTTCCGGGACAGGCAACTACGAGCAGTACTTC. This translates into CATSRSSGTGNYEQYF.

There are many counts of this clonotype. The genes are TRBV5-1 and TRBJ2-7; TRBD1 might be the D (6 bases). The CDR3 sequence is 13 residues long. Germline values: CDR1 SGHRS, CDR2 YFSETQ. V was trimmed by 0 bases and J by 5 bases, leaving 9 bases between them. In nucleotides, the CDR3 is TGCGCCAGCAGCTTGGCAGGGGACCACGAGCAGTACTTC. It is translated as CASSLAGDHEQYF.

In its sample, this clonotype was seen many times. The chain has TRBV7-9 and TRBJ1-5; weak D call: TRBD1 (5 bases). The germline V gene has CDR1 SEHNR and CDR2 FQNEAQ (reference sequence). This CDR3 has 17 residues. The ends were cut back, 2 bases at V and 5 bases at J, with 19 bases in the middle. The CDR3 is CASSLSWGYGADQPQHF. In DNA, the CDR3 is TGTGCCAGCAGCTTATCATGGGGCTATGGGGCTGATCAGCCCCAGCATTTT.

The sample holds many counts of this clonotype. For the CDR3, the DNA is TGTGCCAGTAGTATCCCACAGGGGGACAGCAATCAGCCCCAGCATTTT. This gives the protein CASSIPQGDSNQPQHF. This chain connects TRBV19 to TRBJ1-5; TRBD1 matches 8 bases. The CDR3 runs to 16 residues. Per the germline V gene, CDR1 is LNHDA and CDR2 is SQIVND (reference sequence). Germline trimming cut 3 bases from V and 1 base from J; bases unmatched to any gene: 5.

This clonotype was seen many times. This chain links TRBV7-8 with TRBJ2-7; the D gene is possibly TRBD2 (6 bases). The CDR3 spans 15 residues. Per the germline V gene, CDR1 is SGHVS and CDR2 is FQNEAQ. Trimming took 5 bases from V and 3 from J, leaving 17 bases between them. The CDR3 DNA reads as TGTGCCAGCAGCCCCAGGGAAGGGGAGGACTACGAGCAGTACTTC. Translation gives CASSPREGEDYEQYF.

In its sample, this clonotype was seen many times. This chain uses TRBV5-4 with TRBJ2-1; D ambiguous. The CDR3 loop spans 16 amino acids. The V and J ends lost 4 bases and 2 bases respectively, with 16 bases between them. The germline V gene encodes CDR1 SGHNT and CDR2 YYREEE (reference sequence). The CDR3 DNA reads TGTGCCAGCAGCCAGACGAAGGGAAGTACCTACAATGAGCAGTTCTTC. This translates into CASSQTKGSTYNEQFF.